A single T cell receptor beta chain is shown here with its context. The antigen is undetermined. Trimming removed 3 bases from V and 7 bases from J, with 12 bases in between. Germline CDR1 reads SGHVS; CDR2 reads FQNEAQ. This CDR3 contains 13 residues. One entry per CDR3 protein, called by TCRdb with MiXCR from the reads. This sample has 450,000 to 600,000 distinct CDR3 sequences, with about 39% found just once. The sample originates from a study of T cell repertoires in cytomegalovirus infection. Across the study: Public signatures in TCR beta pointed to CMV infection and matching HLA type. Study-wide points: In two of eight donors, the top clonotype was HLA-C-restricted CMV-specific. Based on cumulative public TCR beta family frequency, carriers of CMV plus the relevant HLA were identified.

The genes are TRBV7-8 and TRBJ1-1, with D hard to call. The sample in question was cultured PBMCs, obtained from culture after CMV antigen stimulation. The source is a human donor in good health (CMV status not recorded). Some clones in this sample may be carry-over from other donors' samples. CDR3 in amino acids: CASSFVWADEAFF. The CDR3 DNA reads as TGTGCCAGCAGCTTCGTGTGGGCGGATGAAGCTTTCTTT.